One sample yielded the 27 T cell receptor beta chains listed below, sequenced in a study of CD8+ T cells in alopecia areata (dated by TCRdb to 2017 to 2018). The time point label for this specimen denotes: baseline before oral tofacitinib. Library preparation was by the immunoSEQ multiplex PCR assay. RNA was extracted from all samples and reverse transcribed into cDNA as template for TCR sequencing. In its TCRdb copy, this immuneACCESS table keeps in-frame sequences only and misses some clones. Where compared with another copy, unresolved V genes explain less than half of these, and the others have no known cause. This sample gives 220,000 or so clones in total; around 62% of them show up just once. 0.45% of the sample goes to the ten largest clones. Sequencing used CD4+ T cells sorted from blood, obtained at week 0. The receptors were sampled from a human donor with alopecia areata.

This rearrangement joins TRBV30 to TRBJ2-3; D unresolved. Germline V gives CDR1 GTSNPN, CDR2 SVGIG (reference sequence). The CDR3 is 13 residues long. CDR3 residues: CAGRKGYTDTQYF. CDR3 nucleotide sequence: TGTGCTGGGCGGAAGGGATACACAGATACGCAGTATTTT. Variable domain in full (rest from reference TRBV30 and TRBJ2-3): SQTIHQWPATLVQPVGSPLSLECTVEGTSNPNLYWYRQAAGRGLQLLFYSVGIGQISSEVPQNLSASRPQDRQFILSSKKLLLSDSGFYLCAGRKGYTDTQYFGPGTRLTVL.

The chain carries TRBV29-1 and TRBJ2-7, with 8 nucleotides matching TRBD1. V was pared by 3 bases and J by 3 bases, with 4 bases of the junction left unmatched. This CDR3 is built from 13 residues. Per the germline V gene, CDR1 is SQVTM and CDR2 is ANQGSEA. The CDR3 nucleotides are TGCAGCGTTGATACAGGGGGGAACTACGAGCAGTACTTC. The encoded protein is CSVDTGGNYEQYF.

The chain recombines TRBV7-3 with TRBJ2-7, with 7 nucleotides matching TRBD2. Germline V gene lookup returns CDR1 SGHTA and CDR2 FQGTGA. Trimming at V came to 2 bases and at J to 9 bases, leaving 7 bases not matched to a gene. The CDR3 is 13 residues long. Written as DNA, the CDR3 is TGTGCCAGCAGCTTAGAGGCTAGCGGAGGGCAGTACTTC. Translation: CASSLEASGGQYF.

The CDR3 loop is CAFSQGAYQPQHF. In DNA, the CDR3 is TGTGCCTTCTCACAGGGAGCGTACCAGCCCCAGCATTTT. The genes are TRBV30 and TRBJ1-5; possibly TRBD1 for D (6 bases). Germline V lookup: CDR1 GTSNPN, CDR2 SVGIG (reference sequence). This CDR3 region has 13 residues. The V end lost 7 bases, the J end lost 7 bases, and 17 bases lay between the germline ends.

This clone was detected many times. The CDR3 DNA sequence: TGTGCCAGCAGCCCGGGGGTGGGGCTAATGACTTTC. Its translation: CASSPGVGLMTF. The chain uses TRBV14 and TRBJ2-6; TRBD2 is a possible D gene (6 bases). CDR1 is SGHDN and CDR2 is FVKESK in the germline V gene. The CDR3 runs 12 residues. V lost 4 bases and J lost 17, with 15 bases in between.

V usage is TRBV15 and J usage is TRBJ2-2, with a tentative D call TRBD2 (6 bases). From germline, CDR1 is LNHNV and CDR2 YYDKDF (reference sequence). Trimming removed 2 bases at V and 4 bases at J, with 14 bases between. The CDR3 is 16 amino acids. This chain's CDR3 is CATSRPLVSGTGELFF. CDR3 nucleotide sequence: TGTGCCACCAGCAGACCCCTCGTTAGCGGCACCGGGGAGCTGTTTTTT.

The chain uses TRBV25-1 and TRBJ2-7, with D uncertain. The germline V gene encodes CDR1 MGHDK and CDR2 SYGVNS. This CDR3 contains 11 residues. The ends were cut back, 4 bases at V and 3 bases at J, with 4 bases in the middle. The CDR3 sequence: CASSASYEQYF. In DNA, the CDR3 is TGTGCCAGCAGTGCCAGCTACGAGCAGTACTTC.

This clone was recorded at least ten times. CDR3 amino acids: CSVAKTLVAKNIQYF. CDR3 in DNA: TGCAGCGTTGCAAAGACCCTGGTAGCCAAAAACATTCAGTACTTC. The rearrangement uses TRBV29-1 and TRBJ2-4; D gene ambiguous. The germline CDR1 and CDR2 sequences are SQVTM and ANQGSEA. V lost 4 bases to trimming and J lost 0 bases, with 13 bases between them. The CDR3 loop spans 15 amino acids.

This rearrangement joins TRBV4-1 to TRBJ1-4; 9 nucleotides match TRBD1. The CDR3 length is 16 residues. Germline V gene lookup returns CDR1 MGHRA and CDR2 YSYEKL. V trimming: 2 bases; J trimming: 8 bases; junction bases outside the gene matches: 9. In nucleotides, the CDR3 is TGCGCCAGCAGCCAACATACAGGGGGCATTCGGGAAAAACTGTTTTTT. It yields the protein CASSQHTGGIREKLFF.

The chain links TRBV4-2 to TRBJ1-5; no clear D gene. The CDR3 loop spans 14 amino acids. Trimming took 1 base from V and 5 from J, leaving 9 bases between them. The germline CDR1 and CDR2 sequences are LGHNA and YNFKEQ. The chain's CDR3 is CASSQVEGDQPQHF. CDR3 in DNA: TGTGCCAGCAGCCAAGTTGAGGGAGATCAGCCCCAGCATTTT.

The chain is built from TRBV11-2 and TRBJ1-5; unclear D gene. The CDR3 is 13 residues long. Germline-derived CDR1 and CDR2 are SGHAT and FQNNGV. V shed 0 bases and J shed 7 bases, with 7 bases lying between them. The CDR3 DNA is TGTGCCAGCAGCTTAGAATCGGGCCAGCCCCAGCATTTT. It specifies CASSLESGQPQHF.

The V gene is TRBV25-1, the J gene TRBJ1-4; D remains unclear. CDR3 length: 12 amino acids. With 6 bases removed from V and 7 bases from J, the gap between germline ends came to 9 bases. CDR1 MGHDK and CDR2 SYGVNS come from the germline V gene. In DNA, the CDR3 is TGTGCCAGCAGCCCCTGGGGTGAAAAACTGTTTTTT. It translates to CASSPWGEKLFF.

The V and J genes are TRBV2 and TRBJ2-7; a weak D match, TRBD1 (5 bases). The V end was cut by 7 bases, the J end by 4 bases, with 8 bases between. Germline lookup yields CDR1 SNHLY and CDR2 FYNNEI. This CDR3 contains 11 residues. This CDR3 reads CASNRGYEQYF. DNA of the CDR3: TGTGCCAGCAATAGGGGTTACGAGCAGTACTTC.

The genes are TRBV7-9 and TRBJ1-2; 9 nucleotides agree with TRBD1. The V gene's germline CDR1 is SEHNR and CDR2 FQNEAQ (reference sequence). The CDR3 has 16 residues. V was clipped by 5 bases and J by 7 bases; unmatched bases: 14. The CDR3 here is CASSPARGQGSGGYTF. DNA for the CDR3: TGTGCCAGCAGCCCGGCTCGGGGACAGGGATCGGGTGGCTACACCTTC.

The chain joins TRBV20-1 to TRBJ2-3; 8 bases fit TRBD2. The CDR3 is 11 residues long. CDR1 is DFQATT and CDR2 is SNEGSKA in the germline V gene (reference sequence). The ends lost 3 bases at V and 11 bases at J; junction bases unmatched: 4. The CDR3 coding sequence is TGCAGTGCTAGTATCAGCGGGGGGCAGTATTTT. Its translation is CSASISGGQYF.

This sequence joins TRBV30 and TRBJ2-6; D perhaps matches TRBD2 (5 bases). With 1 base removed from V and 12 bases from J, the gap between germline ends came to 13 bases. Germline V lookup: CDR1 GTSNPN, CDR2 SVGIG (reference sequence). The CDR3 is 13 amino acids. The CDR3 DNA reads TGTGCCTGGAGTGAAGCCGGCGAGGGCGTCCTGACTTTC. Translation gives CAWSEAGEGVLTF.

This chain joins TRBV7-2 and TRBJ1-5, with D possibly being TRBD1 (5 bases). This CDR3 is built from 16 residues. In germline, CDR1 is SGHTA, CDR2 FQGNSA. V gave up 1 base and J gave up 3 bases, with 13 bases separating them. CDR3 coding DNA: TGTGCCAGCAGCTTAGGCCCCCAGGGTAACAATCAGCCCCAGCATTTT. Its protein product is CASSLGPQGNNQPQHF.

The gene calls are TRBV6-1 and TRBJ1-5; D may be TRBD1 (5 bases). From germline, CDR1 is MNHNS and CDR2 SASEGT. With 6 bases removed from V and 1 base from J, the gap between germline ends came to 7 bases. The CDR3 is 13 residues long. The CDR3 bases are TGTGCCAGCAGCAGGGTAAGCAATCAGCCCCAGCATTTT. Its translation: CASSRVSNQPQHF.

The CDR3, as DNA: TGTGCCATCAGTCGGGACAGGCCATACGAGCAGTACTTC. Translating it yields CAISRDRPYEQYF. The V gene is TRBV10-3, the J gene TRBJ2-7, with 8 bases matching TRBD1. With 5 bases clipped from V and 4 bases from J, the junction kept 4 bases outside the gene matches. This CDR3 comprises 13 residues. Looked up from germline, CDR1 is ENHRY and CDR2 is SYGVKD.

V is TRBV9 and J is TRBJ2-1; TRBD2 aligns across 10 bases. The germline V gene has CDR1 SGDLS and CDR2 YYNGEE. V was clipped by 2 bases and J by 1 base; unmatched bases: 3. The CDR3 loop spans 16 amino acids. CDR3 protein: CASSVSGRDSYNEQFF. CDR3 in DNA: TGTGCCAGCAGCGTCAGCGGGAGGGATTCCTACAATGAGCAGTTCTTC.

The V and J genes are TRBV5-1 and TRBJ2-7; TRBD1 matches 9 bases. The V gene end was trimmed by 4 bases and the J gene end by 0 bases; junction bases not matched to a gene: 8. Germline values: CDR1 SGHRS, CDR2 YFSETQ. The length of the CDR3 is 16 residues. The CDR3 DNA reads as TGCGCCAGCAGCGTGTTCGAGGACAGGGGCTCCTACGAGCAGTACTTC. This sequence encodes CASSVFEDRGSYEQYF.

J is TRBJ1-1 and V is TRBV27; no firm D call. There are 12 residues in the CDR3. CDR1 and CDR2 from the germline V gene are MNHEY and SMNVEV (reference sequence). The V end was cut by 8 bases, the J end by 8 bases, with 15 bases between. The CDR3 loop reads CASSPRDSEAFF. The CDR3 nucleotides are TGTGCCAGCTCCCCTCGGGATTCGGAAGCTTTCTTT.

The chain uses TRBV7-2 and TRBJ1-2; TRBD1 agrees at 9 bases. The CDR3 contains 16 residues. Germline trimming cut 7 bases from V and 6 bases from J; bases unmatched to any gene: 15. Germline loops: CDR1 SGHTA, CDR2 FQGNSA. In DNA form, the CDR3 reads TGTGCCAGCATCCTTGCCCCGGACAGGGGAAGAAATGGCTACACCTTC. Translation: CASILAPDRGRNGYTF.

The V call is TRBV15, the J call TRBJ1-2; D not certain. V lost 0 bases and J 9 bases, leaving 8 bases between the germline ends. Germline values: CDR1 LNHNV, CDR2 YYDKDF (reference sequence). The length of the CDR3 is 12 residues. The CDR3 protein is CATSRDRRSYTF. As DNA, the CDR3 is TGTGCCACCAGCAGAGATAGGAGGAGCTACACCTTC.

A few counts support this clone. J is TRBJ1-2 and V is TRBV30; the match to TRBD1 covers 9 bases. CDR3 size: 14 residues. V shed 5 bases and J 1 base; nucleotides not matched to a gene: 5. Germline V lookup: CDR1 GTSNPN, CDR2 SVGIG (reference sequence). The chain's CDR3 is CAWGTGSRNYGYTF. CDR3 DNA sequence: TGTGCCTGGGGGACAGGGTCCCGTAACTATGGCTACACCTTC.

The rearrangement links TRBV9 to TRBJ1-2; 7 bases are a match to TRBD1. V lost 4 bases, J lost 5 bases, and 5 bases stayed unmatched. The CDR3 contains 13 residues. Germline V gene data show CDR1 as SGDLS and CDR2 as YYNGEE. DNA of the CDR3: TGTGCCAGCAGCCTAGGACAGGATTATGGCTACACCTTC. Translated: CASSLGQDYGYTF.

There are a few counts of this clone. The chain has TRBV7-9 and TRBJ2-1; D possibly matches TRBD1 or TRBD2 (5 bases each). CDR3 length: 14 residues. CDR1 is SEHNR, CDR2 FQNEAQ, per germline (reference sequence). The V end was cut by 5 bases, the J end by 8 bases, with 16 bases between. The CDR3 DNA is TGTGCCAGCAGCCCCGGCTGGGGGTGGGATGAGCAGTTCTTC. Its protein is CASSPGWGWDEQFF.